A selection of T cell receptor beta chains follows, all from one sample in a study of CD4 T cells in relation to SARS-CoV-2 and coronaviruses. Libraries were prepared by immunoSEQ multiplex PCR; TCRdb keeps only in-frame clonotypes and omits some of them. The sample yields roughly 36,000 clones, roughly 88% seen once. The material sequenced was memory CD4+ T cells from PBMCs. All receptors come from an adult with COVID-19. Both conserved end residues are part of each CDR3. D genes are given only for firm matches. Clone sizes are given selectively: once, few, many, or a class where the clone is expanded.

.,TRBJ2-2,TRBD2,TRBV27,17,CASSVHYSGKYTGELFF,TGTGCCAGCAGTGTCCATTATAGCGGGAAGTACACCGGGGAGCTGTTTTTT
.,TRBJ1-2,.,TRBV6-1,14,CASSDGQFNYGYTF,TGTGCCAGCAGTGACGGCCAGTTTAACTATGGCTACACCTTC
.,TRBJ2-7,TRBD1,TRBV6-5,13,CASEGTGGYEQYF,TGTGCCAGCGAGGGGACAGGGGGGTACGAGCAGTACTTC
.,TRBJ2-7,TRBD2,TRBV18,15,CASSPWALAGSEQYF,TGTGCCAGCTCACCATGGGCACTAGCGGGATCCGAGCAGTACTTC
few,TRBJ2-3,.,TRBV2,13,CASSEQGMDTQYF,TGTGCCAGCAGTGAACAGGGGATGGATACGCAGTATTTT
.,TRBJ2-7,TRBD2,TRBV28,18,CASSLYGFGASGRYEQYF,TGTGCCAGCAGTTTATATGGTTTTGGGGCTAGCGGGAGGTACGAGCAGTACTTC
few,TRBJ1-5,.,TRBV19,14,CASSKNRGNQPQHF,TGTGCCAGTAGTAAAAACAGGGGCAATCAGCCCCAGCATTTT
.,TRBJ2-3,.,TRBV7-8,15,CASSLMGASTDTQYF,TGTGCCAGCAGCTTAATGGGGGCTAGCACAGATACGCAGTATTTT
.,TRBJ2-5,.,TRBV20-1,14,CSASYGGGRKTQYF,TGCAGTGCTAGTTATGGGGGAGGCCGAAAGACCCAGTACTTC
.,TRBJ2-3,.,TRBV20-1,11,CSANHADTQYF,TGCAGTGCGAACCACGCAGATACGCAGTATTTT
few,TRBJ2-2,TRBD2,TRBV3-1/TRBV3-2,17,CASSQEVAGAGTGELFF,TGTGCCAGCAGCCAAGAGGTAGCGGGAGCGGGCACCGGGGAGCTGTTTTTT
.,TRBJ2-2,.,TRBV7-2,15,CASSLALAGTGELFF,TGTGCCAGCAGCTTAGCGCTAGCAGGCACCGGGGAGCTGTTTTTT
.,TRBJ2-7,.,TRBV7-9,17,CASSLHAGKILMGEQYF,TGTGCCAGCAGCCTTCACGCCGGGAAGATCTTAATGGGCGAGCAGTACTTC
.,TRBJ2-3,TRBD2,TRBV7-3,15,CASSLTSGSLDTQYF,TGTGCCAGCAGCTTAACTAGCGGGTCTTTAGATACGCAGTATTTT
.,TRBJ2-2,.,TRBV15,18,CATSGRLGRGQNTGELFF,TGTGCCACCAGCGGACGTCTCGGGCGGGGACAGAACACCGGGGAGCTGTTTTTT
.,TRBJ1-6,.,TRBV3-1/TRBV3-2,14,CASSQPGSNSPLHF,TGTGCCAGCAGCCAACCCGGTAGCAATTCACCCCTCCACTTT
.,TRBJ1-6,.,TRBV6-5,13,CASSLNVGSPLHF,TGTGCCAGCAGCCTAAACGTGGGTTCACCCCTCCACTTT
.,TRBJ2-7,.,TRBV6-5,12,CASRRQLYEQYF,TGTGCCAGCAGGAGACAGCTCTACGAGCAGTACTTC
.,TRBJ1-3,.,TRBV7-9,16,CASSSRGSLSGNTIYF,TGTGCCAGCAGCTCCCGGGGGTCCCTTTCTGGAAACACCATATATTTT
once,TRBJ1-2,TRBD1,TRBV6-6,14,CASSYADRDYGYTF,TGTGCCAGCAGTTACGCCGACAGGGATTATGGCTACACCTTC
.,TRBJ2-3,.,TRBV18,16,CASSPLSGFYTDTQYF,TGTGCCAGCTCACCACTGAGCGGTTTCTACACAGATACGCAGTATTTT
.,TRBJ2-2,.,TRBV6-6,14,CASLDAAVGGELFF,TGTGCCAGCTTGGACGCCGCGGTTGGCGGGGAGCTGTTTTTT
.,TRBJ2-1,TRBD2,TRBV19,14,CASRSSGRVDEQFF,TGTGCCAGTAGATCCAGCGGGAGGGTGGATGAGCAGTTCTTC
.,TRBJ2-7,.,TRBV7-2,15,CASSSQGGSSYEQYF,TGTGCCAGCAGCTCGCAAGGTGGTAGCTCCTACGAGCAGTACTTC
.,TRBJ2-3,TRBD1,TRBV5-1,17,CASSRGQGLVGTDTQYF,TGCGCCAGCAGCCGCGGACAGGGATTGGTGGGCACAGATACGCAGTATTTT
.,TRBJ2-7,TRBD1,TRBV11-2,15,CASSDPGTGGYEQYF,TGTGCCAGCAGCGACCCCGGGACAGGGGGCTACGAGCAGTACTTC
.,TRBJ2-1,.,TRBV11-2,15,CASSLEFVAGTEQFF,TGTGCCAGCAGCTTAGAATTCGTCGCAGGAACTGAGCAGTTCTTC
once,TRBJ1-1,TRBD1,TRBV6-1,14,CASSEPGGEPEAFF,TGTGCCAGCAGTGAACCAGGGGGGGAACCTGAAGCTTTCTTT
.,TRBJ2-5,TRBD2,TRBV15,18,CATSKPGLAGDRWETQYF,TGTGCCACCAGCAAACCCGGACTAGCGGGAGATCGTTGGGAGACCCAGTACTTC
.,TRBJ2-1,.,TRBV20-1,11,CSARGPNEQFF,TGCAGTGCTAGAGGACCCAATGAGCAGTTCTTC
.,TRBJ1-1,.,TRBV7-2,14,CASSPGSYNTEAFF,TGTGCCAGCAGCCCCGGGAGCTATAACACTGAAGCTTTCTTT
.,TRBJ2-7,.,TRBV5-1,14,CASSRRDLSYEQYF,TGCGCCAGCAGCCGGAGGGATCTCTCCTACGAGCAGTACTTC
.,TRBJ2-5,.,TRBV7-6,15,CASSWDRLSEETQYF,TGTGCCAGCAGCTGGGACCGTTTGTCTGAAGAGACCCAGTACTTC